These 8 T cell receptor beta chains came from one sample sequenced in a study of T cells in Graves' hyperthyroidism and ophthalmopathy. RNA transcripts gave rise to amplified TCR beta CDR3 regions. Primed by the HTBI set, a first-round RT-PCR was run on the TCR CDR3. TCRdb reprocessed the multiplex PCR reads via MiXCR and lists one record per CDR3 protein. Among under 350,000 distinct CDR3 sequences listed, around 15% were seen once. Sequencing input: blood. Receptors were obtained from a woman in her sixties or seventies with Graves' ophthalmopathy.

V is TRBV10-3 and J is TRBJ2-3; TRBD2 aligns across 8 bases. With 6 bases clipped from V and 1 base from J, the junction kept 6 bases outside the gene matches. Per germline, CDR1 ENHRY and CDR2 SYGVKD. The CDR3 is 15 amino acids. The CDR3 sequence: CAIRSAGARTDTQYF. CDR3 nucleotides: TGTGCCATCAGATCAGCGGGAGCCCGCACAGATACGCAGTATTTT.

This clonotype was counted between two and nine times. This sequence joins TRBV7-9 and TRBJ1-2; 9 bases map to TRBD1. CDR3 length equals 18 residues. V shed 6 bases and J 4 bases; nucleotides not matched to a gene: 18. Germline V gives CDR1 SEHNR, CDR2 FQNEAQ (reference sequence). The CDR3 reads CASSRTGGLLPVIYGYTF. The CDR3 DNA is TGTGCCAGCAGTCGTACAGGGGGCCTACTTCCAGTTATCTATGGCTACACCTTC.

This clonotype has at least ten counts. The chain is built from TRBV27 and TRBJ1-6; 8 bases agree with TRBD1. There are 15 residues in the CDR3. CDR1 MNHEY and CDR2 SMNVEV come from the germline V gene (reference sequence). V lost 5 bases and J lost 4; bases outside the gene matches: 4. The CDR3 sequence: CASSQTGGYNSPLHF. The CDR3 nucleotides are TGTGCCAGCAGTCAAACAGGGGGTTATAATTCACCCCTCCACTTT.

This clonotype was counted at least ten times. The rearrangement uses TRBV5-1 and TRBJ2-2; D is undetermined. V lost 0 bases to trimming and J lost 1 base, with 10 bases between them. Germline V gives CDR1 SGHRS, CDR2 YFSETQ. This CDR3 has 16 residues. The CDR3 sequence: CASSLAISMNTGELFF. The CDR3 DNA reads TGCGCCAGCAGCTTGGCGATCAGTATGAACACCGGGGAGCTGTTTTTT.

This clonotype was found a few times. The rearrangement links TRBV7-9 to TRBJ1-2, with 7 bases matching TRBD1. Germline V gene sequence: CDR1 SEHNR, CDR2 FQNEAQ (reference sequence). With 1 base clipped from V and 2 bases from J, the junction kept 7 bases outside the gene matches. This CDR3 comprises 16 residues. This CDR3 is CASSLEGTGANYGYTF. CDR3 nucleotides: TGTGCCAGCAGCTTAGAGGGAACAGGGGCCAACTATGGCTACACCTTC.

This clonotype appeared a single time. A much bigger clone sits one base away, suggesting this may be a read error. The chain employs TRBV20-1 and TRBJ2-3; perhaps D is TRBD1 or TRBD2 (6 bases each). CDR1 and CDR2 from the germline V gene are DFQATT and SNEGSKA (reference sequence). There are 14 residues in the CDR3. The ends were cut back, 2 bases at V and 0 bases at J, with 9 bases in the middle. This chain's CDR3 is CSARIGGSTDTQYF. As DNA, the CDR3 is TGCAGTGCTAGAATAGGGGGGAGCACAGATACGCAGTATTTT.

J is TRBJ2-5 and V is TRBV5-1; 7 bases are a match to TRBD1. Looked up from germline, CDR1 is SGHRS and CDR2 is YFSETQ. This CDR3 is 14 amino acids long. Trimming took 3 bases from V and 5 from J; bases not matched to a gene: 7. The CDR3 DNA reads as TGCGCCAGCAGCTCGACAGGGTCGAGGGAGACCCAGTACTTC. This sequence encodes CASSSTGSRETQYF.

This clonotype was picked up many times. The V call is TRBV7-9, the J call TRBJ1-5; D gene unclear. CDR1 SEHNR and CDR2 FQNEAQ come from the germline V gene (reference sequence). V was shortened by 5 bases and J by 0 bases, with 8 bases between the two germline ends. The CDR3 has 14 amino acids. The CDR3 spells CASSDRTSNQPQHF. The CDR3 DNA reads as TGTGCCAGCAGCGACCGGACTAGCAATCAGCCCCAGCATTTT.